These 16 T cell receptor beta chains share one sample of origin, sequenced in a study of CD8+ T cells in alopecia areata. It was cDNA, reverse transcribed from extracted RNA, that served as the sequencing template. Clones were sequenced by immunoSEQ multiplex PCR, and TCRdb holds only the in-frame ones, with some missing. The sample has 95,000 to 150,000 clones, about 50% seen once; the top ten hold about 0.5%. Treatment indicated: oral pan-JAK inhibitor, 5-10 mg twice daily. Specimen: CD4+ T cells sorted from blood, collected at week 4, from a patient treated with tofacitinib. Receptor source: a human donor with alopecia areata.

CDR3 DNA sequence: TGTGCCAGTAGTCCCTTGACAGGGGCGGGCACTGAAGCTTTCTTT. This codes for CASSPLTGAGTEAFF. The chain recombines TRBV19 with TRBJ1-1; 8 bases fit TRBD1. The CDR3 length is 15 residues. V lost 5 bases, J lost 4 bases, and 9 bases stayed unmatched. Germline V CDR1 and CDR2: LNHDA, SQIVND (reference sequence).

The chain joins TRBV7-9 to TRBJ2-7; D is ambiguous. Trimming pared 5 bases from V and 4 bases from J, leaving 9 bases between. Per the germline V gene, CDR1 is SEHNR and CDR2 is FQNEAQ (reference sequence). The CDR3 sequence is 12 residues long. CDR3 DNA sequence: TGTGCCAGCAGCCACGAGAGATACGAGCAGTACTTC. Its translation: CASSHERYEQYF.

The chain recombines TRBV29-1 with TRBJ2-1, with D possibly matching TRBD1 (6 bases). The CDR3 totals 14 residues. Trimming removed 2 bases from V and 4 bases from J, with 12 bases in between. Per germline, CDR1 SQVTM and CDR2 ANQGSEA. CDR3 in DNA: TGCAGCGTTGAAAGGGCAGGGGAATACAATGAGCAGTTCTTC. It translates to CSVERAGEYNEQFF.

Turning to this clone: This same CDR3 is encoded by further DNA sequences in the sample. The chain carries TRBV29-1 and TRBJ1-3; D call uncertain. The germline V and J ends were trimmed by 6 bases and 1 base, with 10 bases remaining between them. This CDR3 region has 13 residues. Per the germline V gene, CDR1 is SQVTM and CDR2 is ANQGSEA. The chain's CDR3 is CSVGLLSGNTIYF. The CDR3 DNA reads TGCAGCGTCGGACTCCTGTCTGGAAACACCATATATTTT.

V usage is TRBV6-6 and J usage is TRBJ1-1; D is ambiguous. V shed 4 bases and J shed 2 bases, with 8 bases lying between them. The CDR3 spans 13 residues. Germline CDR1 reads MNHNY; CDR2 reads SVGAGI (reference sequence). In DNA form, the CDR3 reads TGTGCCAGCAGTTTCAACACCAACACTGAAGCTTTCTTT. Its translation is CASSFNTNTEAFF.

This clone was picked up one time. The chain recombines TRBV5-1 with TRBJ2-1, with D perhaps matching TRBD2 (6 bases). The germline CDR1 and CDR2 sequences are SGHRS and YFSETQ. V was trimmed by 5 bases and J by 3 bases, leaving 12 bases between them. This CDR3 has 14 amino acids. The chain's CDR3 is CASRAGGNYNEQFF. The CDR3, as DNA: TGCGCCAGCAGGGCGGGCGGGAACTACAATGAGCAGTTCTTC.

The genes are TRBV4-1 and TRBJ1-1; 7 bases align to TRBD1. CDR1 and CDR2 from the germline V gene are MGHRA and YSYEKL. V shed 2 bases and J 2 bases; nucleotides not matched to a gene: 5. This CDR3 contains 15 residues. CDR3 protein: CASSQQDRSNTEAFF. The CDR3 nucleotides read TGCGCCAGCAGCCAACAGGACAGGTCCAACACTGAAGCTTTCTTT.

The chain uses TRBV29-1 and TRBJ1-5; TRBD1 matches at 7 bases. Trimming cost V 0 bases and J 11 bases; bases outside gene matches: 13. The germline CDR1 and CDR2 sequences are SQVTM and ANQGSEA. The length of the CDR3 is 15 residues. The CDR3 loop is CSVEDQGGPQGAQHF. For the CDR3, the DNA is TGCAGCGTTGAAGATCAAGGGGGCCCCCAGGGGGCCCAGCATTTT.

The genes are TRBV25-1 and TRBJ2-7; 8 positions agree with TRBD2. J was trimmed by 4 bases and V by 3 bases; bases with no gene match: 5. The CDR3 runs to 14 residues. The germline V gene encodes CDR1 MGHDK and CDR2 SYGVNS. CDR3 sequence (DNA): TGTGCCAGCAGTGAGAGCGGGAGTAAGTACGAGCAGTACTTC. Its protein is CASSESGSKYEQYF.

The gene calls are TRBV29-1 and TRBJ1-2; D is uncertain. The CDR3 is 12 residues long. Germline V lookup: CDR1 SQVTM, CDR2 ANQGSEA. V was shortened by 4 bases and J by 6 bases, with 12 bases between the two germline ends. CDR3 in amino acids: CSVGSPFDGYTF. In nucleotides, the CDR3 is TGCAGCGTTGGATCGCCATTCGATGGCTACACCTTC. Drawing the rest from reference TRBV29-1 and TRBJ1-2, the complete variable domain is SAVISQKPSRDICQRGTSLTIQCQVDSQVTMMFWYRQQPGQSLTLIATANQGSEATYESGFVIDKFPISRPNLTFSTLTVSNMSPEDSSIYLCSVGSPFDGYTFGSGTRLTVV.

This sequence joins TRBV18 and TRBJ2-7, with D tentatively TRBD2 (5 bases). In germline, CDR1 is KGHSH, CDR2 LQKENI. The V end was cut by 3 bases, the J end by 0 bases, with 15 bases between. CDR3 length: 16 residues. CDR3 bases: TGTGCCAGCTCACCGCCCGGACTCCCTAGCTCCTACGAGCAGTACTTC. This encodes CASSPPGLPSSYEQYF.

This clone has more than one count but fewer than ten. CDR3: CAWSVAEKLFF. The DNA of the CDR3 is TGTGCCTGGAGTGTAGCGGAAAAACTGTTTTTT. This chain connects TRBV30 to TRBJ1-4; D call uncertain. Germline assignment: CDR1 GTSNPN and CDR2 SVGIG (reference sequence). There are 11 residues in the CDR3. With 0 bases removed from V and 8 bases from J, the gap between germline ends came to 4 bases.

This clone was counted at least ten times. V and J are TRBV7-9 and TRBJ2-5; either TRBD1 or TRBD2 may fit D (5 bases each). V was clipped by 5 bases and J by 5 bases, with 12 bases between them. CDR1 is SEHNR and CDR2 is FQNEAQ in the germline V gene (reference sequence). CDR3 length equals 13 residues. The CDR3 loop reads CASSGDRRETQYF. DNA for the CDR3: TGTGCCAGCAGCGGGGACCGGAGGGAGACCCAGTACTTC.

There are a few counts of this clone. The J gene is TRBJ1-2, the V gene TRBV29-1; D not certain. Deletions cut 1 base from V and 2 bases from J, with 11 bases between. CDR1 and CDR2 from the germline V gene are SQVTM and ANQGSEA. The CDR3 totals 14 residues. Written as DNA, the CDR3 is TGCAGCGTTGAAGGACGGGGAACCAACTATGGCTACACCTTC. The encoded protein is CSVEGRGTNYGYTF.

This chain uses TRBV29-1 with TRBJ1-5; 7 bases are a match to TRBD1. The germline CDR1 and CDR2 sequences are SQVTM and ANQGSEA. The CDR3 is made up of 14 amino acids. Losses at the gene ends were 4 bases for V and 8 bases for J; bases not matched to a gene: 11. The CDR3 loop is CSVVDREGWEPQHF. In DNA, the CDR3 is TGCAGCGTTGTTGACAGGGAGGGTTGGGAGCCCCAGCATTTT.

The genes are TRBV2 and TRBJ1-4; D is uncertain. Trimming took 2 bases from V and 7 from J, leaving 8 bases between them. Germline V gives CDR1 SNHLY, CDR2 FYNNEI. This CDR3 has 13 amino acids. CDR3 amino acids: CASSEFATEKLFF. CDR3 nucleotides: TGTGCCAGCAGTGAATTTGCGACTGAAAAACTGTTTTTT.